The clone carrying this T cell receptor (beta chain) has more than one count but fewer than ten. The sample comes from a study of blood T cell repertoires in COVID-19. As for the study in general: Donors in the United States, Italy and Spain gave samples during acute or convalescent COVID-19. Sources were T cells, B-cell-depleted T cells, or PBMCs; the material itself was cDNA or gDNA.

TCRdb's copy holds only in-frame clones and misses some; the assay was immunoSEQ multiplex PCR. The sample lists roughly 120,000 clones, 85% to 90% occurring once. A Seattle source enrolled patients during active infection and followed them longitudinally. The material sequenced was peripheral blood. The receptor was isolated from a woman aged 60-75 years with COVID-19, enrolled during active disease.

The CDR3 reads CASSFRDRGFGYTF. CDR3 bases: TGTGCCAGCAGCTTCCGGGACAGGGGGTTTGGCTACACCTTC. This chain links TRBV7-8 with TRBJ1-2; TRBD1 agrees at 11 bases. With V trimmed by 3 bases and J by 7 bases, 4 bases remained unmatched. The CDR3 runs 14 residues. Looked up from germline, CDR1 is SGHVS and CDR2 is FQNEAQ.